This T cell receptor beta chain was captured in a study of identical twins. TCRdb analysed the 5' RACE reads with MiXCR anew, one entry per CDR3 protein. The table lists about 1.7 million distinct CDR3 sequences, less than 35% of them singletons. The CDR3 sequence is 15 residues long. In germline, CDR1 is DFQATT, CDR2 SNEGSKA (reference sequence). The chain links TRBV20-1 to TRBJ2-1, with D perhaps matching TRBD2 (5 bases). The tail of the sequence fits TRBJ2-7 better, so the J call may be wrong. This TCR was sampled from a newborn girl in good health. The sample was cord blood. In DNA, the CDR3 is TGCAGTGCTAGAGCTAGCATTGGGTCCTACAATGAGCAGTACTTC. Translated, it gives CSARASIGSYNEQYF.